This T cell receptor (beta chain) stems from a study of shared clonotypes between healthy human individuals. Study-wide findings and caveats: Among non-shared clonotypes, generation probabilities were lower than among those shared by all four donors. Naive CD4 clonotypes overlapped across a handful of donors at around 5%. The low donor count limited represented genetic and exposure-history diversity.

Details on this clone: Its cognate antigen is unknown.

Measured with immunoSEQ multiplex PCR; TCRdb has only the in-frame clones, and not every one. The sample lists approximately 1.5 million clones, 95% to 99% occurring once. CDR1 and CDR2 from the germline V gene are SGHRS and YFSETQ. CDR3 length: 14 residues. Trimming left V 4 bases short and J 8 bases short, with 16 bases between. The sequence derives from a man aged 25-45 years in good health. The sequencing input was naive CD4+ T cells sorted from blood. Subset meaning: CD45RA+ positively selected. The chain couples TRBV5-1 to TRBJ1-5; tentative D call: TRBD1 (5 bases). The DNA for the CDR3 is TGCGCCAGCAGCGTACGCGGTGGGGGGGAGCCCCAGCATTTT. Translated, it gives CASSVRGGGEPQHF.